This TCR beta chain was identified during a study of STAT5B mutations in CD4+ large granular lymphocyte leukemia. Notes on this clone: Antigen: not known.

Data came from immunoSEQ multiplex PCR; TCRdb stores just in-frame clones and leaves some out. The data hold a few thousand clones, with 75% observed a single time. Study-wide results and limits: Patient CD4-sorted repertoires stayed more clonal than healthy ones after leukemic-clone removal.

The sequence was obtained from a woman aged 70-85 years with CD4+ T-cell large granular lymphocyte leukemia. The sequenced sample was PBMCs.

The CDR3 region is CASSVEVDPFYNSPLHF. The CDR3 bases are TGTGCCAGCAGCGTAGAAGTAGATCCGTTCTATAATTCACCCCTCCACTTT. This chain joins TRBV9 and TRBJ1-6, with D hard to call. CDR3 length equals 17 residues. The V gene's germline CDR1 is SGDLS and CDR2 YYNGEE. Deletions cut 0 bases from V and 3 bases from J, with 13 bases between.